What follows are 32 T cell receptor beta chains derived from one specimen sequenced in a study of tissue T cells after allogeneic stem cell transplantation. The protocol was immunoSEQ multiplex PCR, while the TCRdb copy is restricted to in-frame clones and leaves out a portion. The sample yields thousands of clones, approximately 70% seen once. Sample: blood. The receptors were gathered from a female BALB/c mouse in good health. This line is of MHC haplotype H2-d.

For this clone: Genes here carry mouse names. The read is 1 residue too short to cover the CDR3 end, so that end is filled in from the germline J gene. V usage is TRBV5 and J usage is TRBJ1-1; a possible D gene is TRBD1 (5 bases). V was clipped by 0 bases and J by 3 bases, with 11 bases between them. Germline loops: CDR1 LGHNA, CDR2 YNLKQL (reference sequence). The CDR3 has 15 residues. CDR3 DNA (partial): TGTGCCAGCAGCCAAGATCCCAGAGGGGACACAGAAGTCTTC. Translation gives CASSQDPRGDTEVF. The whole CDR3 reads CASSQDPRGDTEVFF.

Notes on this clone: The listed genes are named as in mouse. The CDR3 end is not reached by the read, which stops 1 residue before it; the germline J gene fills it in. The chain couples TRBV31 to TRBJ2-7; D might be TRBD2 (6 bases). Trimming left V 0 bases short and J 6 bases short, with 6 bases between. The germline V gene has CDR1 GKSSPN and CDR2 SITVG. The CDR3 loop spans 11 amino acids. The sequenced part of the CDR3 DNA is TGTGCCTGGAGTCTGGGGGGTGAACAGTAC. It yields the protein CAWSLGGEQY. The CDR3 in full is CAWSLGGEQYF. Full variable domain (outside the CDR3, taken from reference TRBV31 and TRBJ2-7): AQTIHQWPVAEIKAVGSPLSLGCTIKGKSSPNLYWYWQATGGTLQQLFYSITVGQVESVVQLNLSASRPKDDQFILSTEKLLLSHSGFYLCAWSLGGEQYFGPGTRLTVL.

As concerns this clone: The genes are named according to mouse. The CDR3 goes on 1 residue after the read ends, and that part is filled in from the germline J gene. The rearrangement joins TRBV5 to TRBJ2-5; 9 positions agree with TRBD1. The length of the CDR3 is 14 residues. J gave up 4 bases and V 4 bases, and 3 bases lay outside the gene matches. Germline assignment: CDR1 LGHNA and CDR2 YNLKQL (reference sequence). The CDR3 DNA, read in part, is TGTGCCAGCAGCCCCGGGACAGGGAAAGACACCCAGTAC. Encoded protein: CASSPGTGKDTQY. The whole CDR3 sequence reads CASSPGTGKDTQYF.

In the case of this clone: The gene symbols are mouse symbols. The read terminates 1 residue ahead of where the CDR3 ends, so the germline J gene completes it. This sample includes further DNA sequences coding for the same CDR3. The rearrangement uses TRBV13-2 and TRBJ2-7; TRBD2 might be the D (6 bases). Germline V lookup: CDR1 NNHNN, CDR2 SYGAGS (reference sequence). The V and J ends lost 3 bases and 4 bases respectively, with 8 bases between them. The CDR3 consists of 12 residues. The covered CDR3 bases are TGTGCCAGCGGTGGGGGACTTTATGAACAGTAC. Amino acids: CASGGGLYEQY. The full CDR3 protein is CASGGGLYEQYF.

On this clone itself: The gene symbols are mouse symbols. The CDR3 goes on 1 residue after the read ends, and that part is filled in from the germline J gene. The genes are TRBV2 and TRBJ1-5; TRBD1 is a possible D gene (6 bases). This CDR3 has 13 residues. Germline loops: CDR1 LGHNA, CDR2 YSYQKL. Trimming took off 0 bases at V and 7 bases at J, with 7 bases between the two ends. The CDR3 bases that were read are TGTGCCAGCAGCCAAGACCAGGGGCAGGCTCCGCTT. Its translation is CASSQDQGQAPL. The whole CDR3 region reads CASSQDQGQAPLF.

Worth noting for this clone: These gene names are mouse names. Here the CDR3 reads CASSQDKGLGYAEQFF. The DNA read from the CDR3 is TGTGCCAGCAGCCAAGATAAGGGACTGGGCTATGCTGAGCAGTTC. The rearrangement uses TRBV5 and TRBJ2-1; 9 bases match TRBD2. The read finishes 1 residue shy of the CDR3 end, and the germline J gene is used to complete it. Germline trimming cut 0 bases from V and 3 bases from J; bases unmatched to any gene: 3. In germline, CDR1 is LGHNA, CDR2 YNLKQL (reference sequence). The CDR3 has 16 amino acids.

A remark on this clone: The genes and germline here are from mouse. The part of the CDR3 DNA that was read is TGTGCCAGCAGTGATCAGTATTCCTATAATTCGCCCCTCTAC. This sequence encodes CASSDQYSYNSPLY. The full-length CDR3 reads as CASSDQYSYNSPLYF. The chain carries TRBV13-3 and TRBJ1-6, with D unresolved. The read ends 1 residue before the CDR3 terminus; that terminus is restored from the germline J gene. TRBJ1-6 is marked as an open reading frame, function uncertain. In germline, CDR1 is NNHDY, CDR2 SYVADS. This CDR3 spans 15 amino acids. V shed 1 base and J shed 0 bases, with 5 bases lying between them.

A note on this clone: These gene names are mouse names. The CDR3 extends 1 residue past the end of the read, so its final part is completed from the germline J gene. The rearrangement links TRBV5 to TRBJ2-5, with D perhaps matching TRBD1 or TRBD2 (6 bases each). In germline, CDR1 is LGHNA, CDR2 YNLKQL (reference sequence). This CDR3 spans 14 amino acids. V was pared by 0 bases and J by 6 bases, with 10 bases between. The sequenced part of the CDR3 DNA is TGTGCCAGCAGCCAAGAAGGTGGGGGCGACACCCAGTAC. Protein sequence: CASSQEGGGDTQY. The full CDR3 protein is CASSQEGGGDTQYF.

On this clone: Any gene name here is a mouse gene name. Coverage ceases 1 residue before the CDR3 finishes, and the germline J gene fills in the end. This chain joins TRBV5 and TRBJ2-4; no definite D call. In germline, CDR1 is LGHNA, CDR2 YNLKQL (reference sequence). The CDR3 is 13 amino acids. Trimming stripped 4 bases from V and 2 bases from J, with 7 bases between. The CDR3 spells CASSPDNQNTLYF. The CDR3 DNA, read in part, is TGTGCCAGCAGCCCAGACAATCAAAACACCTTGTAC.

This clone was counted only a few times. The gene symbols are mouse symbols. The read ends 1 residue before the CDR3 terminus; that terminus is restored from the germline J gene. The chain recombines TRBV29 with TRBJ2-7; D may be TRBD1 or TRBD2 (7 bases each). V lost 2 bases and J 6 bases, leaving 11 bases between the germline ends. Germline CDR1 and CDR2: MSHET and SYDVDS. The CDR3 loop spans 13 amino acids. Partial CDR3 DNA: TGTGCTAGCAGTTTACAGGGGGGCCTTGAACAGTAC. It yields the protein CASSLQGGLEQY. The CDR3, in full, reads CASSLQGGLEQYF.

Of note for this clone: Mouse names are used for the genes. The CDR3 extends 1 residue past the end of the read, so its final part is completed from the germline J gene. V is TRBV1 and J is TRBJ1-3; D gene unclear. Trimming removed 0 bases at V and 0 bases at J, with 9 bases between. This CDR3 comprises 16 residues. Germline CDR1 is NSQYPW and CDR2 is LRSPGD (reference sequence). CDR3 DNA (partial): TGCACCTGCAGTGCAGATCACAGAAATTCTGGAAATACGCTCTAT. Its translation: CTCSADHRNSGNTLY. The full CDR3 protein reads CTCSADHRNSGNTLYF.

Notes on this clone: Gene names are the mouse ones. From the germline J gene comes the end of the CDR3, since the read stops 1 residue before it. The chain couples TRBV13-3 to TRBJ2-7, with 8 bases matching TRBD1. J gave up 7 bases and V 2 bases, and 8 bases lay outside the gene matches. The germline V gene has CDR1 NNHDY and CDR2 SYVADS. The length of the CDR3 is 14 residues. The CDR3 protein is CASSEGQGAREQYF. The sequenced part of the CDR3 DNA is TGTGCCAGCAGTGAGGGGCAGGGGGCGCGGGAACAGTAC.

Comment on this clone: The genes and germline here are from mouse. Read coverage stops 1 residue before the CDR3 terminus; the germline J gene supplies the remainder. The chain employs TRBV17 and TRBJ1-2; 11 nucleotides agree with TRBD1. Trimming at V came to 1 base and at J to 0 bases, leaving 4 bases not matched to a gene. The CDR3 loop spans 17 amino acids. The germline gives CDR1 MNHDT, CDR2 YYDKIL. CDR3 DNA (partial): TGTGCTAGCAGTAGAGGGACAGGGGGCCTTGCAAACTCCGACTACACC. Translation: CASSRGTGGLANSDYT. The full CDR3 reads CASSRGTGGLANSDYTF.

On this clone itself: The germline and genes are mouse ones. Read data end 1 residue before the CDR3 end; the end is taken from the germline J gene. This chain links TRBV29 with TRBJ2-3; D unresolved. Germline V CDR1 and CDR2: MSHET, SYDVDS. Deletions cut 2 bases from V and 0 bases from J, with 9 bases between. CDR3 size: 15 residues. CDR3 DNA (partial): TGTGCTAGCAGTTTAAGACATCCTAGTGCAGAAACGCTGTAT. Translating it yields CASSLRHPSAETLY. The CDR3 in full is CASSLRHPSAETLYF.

This clone occurred once. All gene names here are mouse names. Sequencing ends 1 residue short of the CDR3 end; the germline J gene provides the rest. J is TRBJ1-6 and V is TRBV2; D may be TRBD1 (5 bases). TRBJ1-6 is labeled an ORF, and its function is uncertain. The germline V and J ends were trimmed by 3 bases and 7 bases, with 10 bases remaining between them. There are 14 residues in the CDR3. CDR1 is LGHNA, CDR2 YSYQKL, per germline. This CDR3 reads CASSHRERNSPLYF. CDR3 bases read: TGTGCCAGCAGCCACAGGGAAAGGAATTCGCCCCTCTAC.

Concerning this clone: The listed genes are named as in mouse. The CDR3 extends 1 residue past the end of the read, so its final part is completed from the germline J gene. The J gene is TRBJ1-1, the V gene TRBV20, with D hard to call. Germline V CDR1 and CDR2: GFQATS, STVNSAI. Deletions cut 7 bases from V and 4 bases from J, with 10 bases between. This CDR3 region has 11 residues. The sequenced part of the CDR3 DNA is TGTGGTGTCAGACAATTCACAGAAGTCTTC. As protein: CGVRQFTEVF. The full-length CDR3 reads as CGVRQFTEVFF. The variable domain in full, completed from reference TRBV20 and TRBJ1-1, reads GALVYQYPRRTICKSGTSMRMECQAVGFQATSVAWYRQSPQKTFELIALSTVNSAIKYEQNFTQEKFPISHPNLSFSSMTVLNAYLEDRGLYLCGVRQFTEVFFGKGTRLTVV.

In its sample, this clone was seen a few times. Gene names follow the mouse nomenclature. The sequence runs out 1 residue before the end of the CDR3; the remainder is reconstructed from the germline J gene. This chain connects TRBV1 to TRBJ2-1, with D tentatively TRBD1 (6 bases). The CDR3 is made up of 14 amino acids. Germline CDR1 is NSQYPW and CDR2 is LRSPGD (reference sequence). Deletions cut 4 bases from V and 0 bases from J, with 7 bases between. The CDR3 bases that were read are TGCACCTGCAGTGGGACAGTTAACTATGCTGAGCAGTTC. The encoded protein is CTCSGTVNYAEQF. The complete CDR3 protein is CTCSGTVNYAEQFF.

To note about this clone: All gene names here are mouse names. The read finishes 1 residue shy of the CDR3 end, and the germline J gene is used to complete it. The chain is built from TRBV5 and TRBJ2-7; 11 nucleotides match TRBD2. CDR1 is LGHNA and CDR2 is YNLKQL in the germline V gene (reference sequence). The trim removed 5 bases at V and 0 bases at J, leaving 6 bases unmatched. This CDR3 region has 16 residues. Here the CDR3 reads CASSSRDWGSSYEQYF. Incomplete CDR3 DNA: TGTGCCAGCAGCTCCCGGGACTGGGGGAGCTCCTATGAACAGTAC.

As for this clone: The gene symbols are mouse symbols. The CDR3 extends 1 residue past the end of the read, so its final part is completed from the germline J gene. This rearrangement joins TRBV13-1 to TRBJ1-1, with D perhaps matching TRBD1 (5 bases). The CDR3 consists of 13 residues. The V end was cut by 0 bases, the J end by 8 bases, with 11 bases between. Germline V CDR1 and CDR2: NSHNY, SYGAGN. This CDR3 is CASSDAGRDEVFF. The sequenced CDR3 bases are TGTGCCAGCAGTGATGCAGGCAGGGATGAAGTCTTC.

Worth noting for this clone: The genes and germline here are from mouse. The read finishes 1 residue shy of the CDR3 end, and the germline J gene is used to complete it. V usage is TRBV13-1 and J usage is TRBJ2-1; 9 nucleotides agree with TRBD2. This CDR3 has 15 residues. Germline V gives CDR1 NSHNY, CDR2 SYGAGN. The V segment lost 5 bases and the J segment 7 bases; nucleotides outside the gene matches: 10. CDR3 bases read: TGTGCCAGCAGGGCGAACTGGGGGGAGGGCGCTGAGCAGTTC. Protein: CASRANWGEGAEQF. The whole CDR3 sequence reads CASRANWGEGAEQFF.

About this clone itself: Gene names are mouse gene names. The read finishes 1 residue shy of the CDR3 end, and the germline J gene is used to complete it. The rearrangement uses TRBV2 and TRBJ1-4, with D perhaps matching TRBD1 (6 bases). V shed 0 bases and J shed 0 bases, with 11 bases lying between them. The germline gives CDR1 LGHNA, CDR2 YSYQKL. The CDR3 covers 17 residues. The CDR3 region is CASSQDLGTFSNERLFF. The CDR3 bases that were read are TGTGCCAGCAGCCAAGATCTTGGGACATTTTCCAACGAAAGATTATTT.

About this clone: The genes and germline here are from mouse. The read terminates 1 residue before the CDR3 end, so the remaining end is supplied by the germline J gene. The J gene is TRBJ1-1, the V gene TRBV19; D is ambiguous. Germline V gene sequence: CDR1 FNHDT, CDR2 SITEND (reference sequence). With 0 bases removed from V and 3 bases from J, the gap between germline ends came to 6 bases. The CDR3 runs to 13 residues. CDR3 amino acids: CASSIGPDTEVFF. The CDR3 DNA, read in part, is TGTGCCAGCAGTATAGGGCCAGACACAGAAGTCTTC.

Details on this clone: Mouse names are used for the genes. The CDR3 is cut off 1 residue early in the read; its end comes from the germline J gene. J is TRBJ1-4 and V is TRBV5; tentatively, D is TRBD1 (5 bases). Germline CDR1 and CDR2: LGHNA and YNLKQL (reference sequence). The CDR3 loop spans 15 amino acids. Trimming cost V 1 base and J 0 bases, with 6 bases left between them. The CDR3 is CASSQGGVSNERLFF. CDR3 DNA, as far as it was read: TGTGCCAGCAGCCAAGGGGGGGTTTCCAACGAAAGATTATTT.

A note on this clone: Genes and germline come from the mouse. The sequenced fragment ends 1 residue before the CDR3 boundary, so the rest is inferred from the germline J gene. The rearrangement uses TRBV31 and TRBJ2-5; no definite D call. Germline CDR1 reads GKSSPN; CDR2 reads SITVG. There are 12 residues in the CDR3. The germline V and J ends were trimmed by 4 bases and 0 bases, with 5 bases remaining between them. The CDR3 here is CAWTINQDTQYF. The covered CDR3 bases are TGTGCCTGGACAATTAACCAAGACACCCAGTAC.

As for this clone: The genes and germline here are from mouse. The CDR3 end lies 1 residue beyond the end of the read and is filled in from the germline J gene. This chain joins TRBV4 and TRBJ2-5; 9 nucleotides match TRBD2. V was pared by 5 bases and J by 5 bases, with 5 bases of the junction left unmatched. The CDR3 runs to 14 residues. CDR1 LGHDT and CDR2 YNNKQL come from the germline V gene (reference sequence). CDR3 sequence reads: CASSPRLGADTQYF. Incomplete CDR3 DNA: TGTGCCAGCAGCCCGCGACTGGGGGCAGACACCCAGTAC.

A word on this clone: Germline and genes: mouse. Read coverage stops 1 residue before the CDR3 terminus; the germline J gene supplies the remainder. V gene TRBV3 combines with J gene TRBJ1-2, with 11 bases lining up with TRBD1. Germline CDR1 reads SNHLY; CDR2 reads FYNGKV (reference sequence). J was trimmed by 4 bases and V by 1 base; bases with no gene match: 2. This CDR3 has 15 residues. CDR3 loop: CASSLEGTGGSDYTF. The sequenced part of the CDR3 DNA is TGTGCCAGCAGCTTAGAGGGGACAGGGGGCTCCGACTACACC. The variable domain in full, with the rest retrieved from reference TRBV3 and TRBJ1-2, is GPKVLQIPSHQIIDMGQMVTLNCDPVSNHLYFYWYKQILGQQMEFLVNFYNGKVMEKSKLFKDQFSVERPDGSYFTLKIQPTALEDSAVYFCASSLEGTGGSDYTFGSGTRLLVI.

In regard to this clone: Germline and genes: mouse. The read halts 1 residue ahead of the CDR3 end, with the missing end drawn from the germline J gene. This rearrangement joins TRBV31 to TRBJ2-7, with D unresolved. This CDR3 spans 11 amino acids. Per germline, CDR1 GKSSPN and CDR2 SITVG. Trimming removed 1 base at V and 7 bases at J, with 8 bases between. CDR3: CAWSQGGEQYF. CDR3 bases read: TGTGCCTGGAGTCAGGGCGGGGAACAGTAC.

This clone was counted only a few times. Mouse gene names and germline throughout. The CDR3 end lies 1 residue beyond the end of the read and is filled in from the germline J gene. V usage is TRBV13-3 and J usage is TRBJ2-7, with 7 nucleotides matching TRBD2. V lost 0 bases and J lost 6; bases outside the gene matches: 3. Germline assignment: CDR1 NNHDY and CDR2 SYVADS. The CDR3 loop spans 13 amino acids. The sequenced CDR3 bases are TGTGCCAGCAGTGATGGTGGGGGGTCTGAACAGTAC. Protein product: CASSDGGGSEQY. The entire CDR3 protein is CASSDGGGSEQYF.

Worth noting for this clone: Mouse germline and gene names are used. The observed sequence ends 1 residue before the CDR3 terminus, with the missing tail filled in from the germline J gene. J is TRBJ1-1 and V is TRBV13-2, with D tentatively TRBD1 (6 bases). Germline V gene data show CDR1 as NNHNN and CDR2 as SYGAGS (reference sequence). This CDR3 spans 12 amino acids. The V end lost 5 bases, the J end lost 1 base, and 6 bases lay between the germline ends. CDR3 DNA, as far as it was read: TGTGCCAGCGGGGACAGAAACACAGAAGTCTTC. It yields the protein CASGDRNTEVF. The complete CDR3 reads CASGDRNTEVFF.

On this clone itself: Mouse gene names apply. The DNA ends 1 residue before the CDR3 does, and the rest of the CDR3 is filled in from the germline J gene. This chain links TRBV13-1 with TRBJ1-4; D ambiguous. Germline V gene sequence: CDR1 NSHNY, CDR2 SYGAGN. V was trimmed by 0 bases and J by 0 bases, leaving 6 bases between them. This CDR3 comprises 15 residues. CDR3 bases read: TGTGCCAGCAGTGATGGAGCTCTTTCCAACGAAAGATTATTT. Amino acid sequence: CASSDGALSNERLF. The whole CDR3 reads CASSDGALSNERLFF.

A remark on this clone: Mouse gene names apply. The read terminates 1 residue ahead of where the CDR3 ends, so the germline J gene completes it. This chain uses TRBV13-2 with TRBJ1-3; possibly TRBD1 for D (5 bases). V shed 3 bases and J shed 2 bases, with 9 bases lying between them. CDR1 and CDR2 (germline): NNHNN, SYGAGS (reference sequence). There are 14 residues in the CDR3. The CDR3 spells CASGASGPGNTLYF. CDR3 bases read: TGTGCCAGCGGTGCCTCAGGGCCTGGAAATACGCTCTAT.

In the case of this clone: Genes and germline are mouse. The CDR3 end is not reached by the read, which stops 1 residue before it; the germline J gene fills it in. This rearrangement joins TRBV19 to TRBJ2-7; 7 nucleotides agree with TRBD2. The junction had 4 bases not matched to a gene; V was cut back by 3 bases and J by 4 bases. The CDR3 runs to 13 residues. CDR1 and CDR2 (germline): FNHDT, SITEND (reference sequence). The sequenced part of the CDR3 DNA is TGTGCCAGCAGTAAGGGTGGGGGGTATGAACAGTAC. This encodes CASSKGGGYEQY. From start to end, the CDR3 is CASSKGGGYEQYF. Filled out from reference TRBV19 and TRBJ2-7, the complete variable domain reads GGIITQTPKFLIGQEGQKLTLKCQQNFNHDTMYWYRQDSGKGLRLIYYSITENDLQKGDLSEGYDASREKKSSFSLTVTSAQKNEMAVFLCASSKGGGYEQYFGPGTRLTVL.